A selection of T cell receptor beta chains follows, all from one sample in a study of cytomegalovirus exposure and HLA in healthy donors. TCRdb keeps only in-frame clones here, not all; method: immunoSEQ multiplex PCR. The sample has around 53,000 clones. Sequences were obtained from PBMCs. These receptors came from a male donor in good health and CMV-seropositive. Each CDR3 is given with its conserved first and last residue. The D gene is left open where the match is weak.

TRBV4-2	TRBJ2-1	TRBD1	CASSGGQGRYNEQFF	TGTGCCAGCAGCGGGGGACAGGGGAGATACAATGAGCAGTTCTTC
TRBV28	TRBJ2-1	TRBD2	CASSLSGLAGRDEQFF	TGTGCCAGCAGTCTTTCCGGACTAGCGGGGAGGGATGAGCAGTTCTTC
TRBV2	TRBJ2-7	.	CASSFGHQAAYEQYF	TGTGCCAGCAGTTTCGGACACCAAGCCGCCTACGAGCAGTACTTC
TRBV4-3	TRBJ1-5	.	CASSQDVGPNYSNQPQHF	TGCGCCAGCAGCCAAGATGTGGGCCCCAATTATAGCAATCAGCCCCAGCATTTT
TRBV6-1	TRBJ2-3	.	CASSESPFTDTQYF	TGTGCCAGCAGTGAAAGCCCCTTTACAGATACGCAGTATTTT
TRBV6-1	TRBJ1-5	TRBD1	CASREGTGDGPQHF	TGTGCCAGCAGGGAGGGGACAGGGGACGGGCCCCAGCATTTT
TRBV7-2	TRBJ2-7	.	CASSRLESEQYF	TGTGCCAGCAGCCGACTAGAAAGCGAGCAGTACTTC
TRBV13	TRBJ1-4	TRBD1	CASSETPGGMDEKLFF	TGTGCCAGCAGCGAGACCCCAGGGGGCATGGATGAAAAACTGTTTTTT
TRBV18	TRBJ1-2	.	CASAQEGFGYTF	TGTGCCAGCGCACAGGAGGGGTTTGGCTACACCTTC
TRBV9	TRBJ2-3	TRBD2	CASSVVGLAGLDTQYF	TGTGCCAGCAGCGTAGTCGGGCTAGCGGGTTTAGATACGCAGTATTTT
TRBV6-6	TRBJ2-4	TRBD2	CASSHPGGFAKNIQYF	TGTGCCAGCAGCCATCCGGGGGGGTTCGCCAAAAACATTCAGTACTTC
TRBV19	TRBJ1-4	.	CASTFNEKLFF	TGTGCCAGTACCTTCAATGAAAAACTGTTTTTT
TRBV27	TRBJ2-5	TRBD1	CASSLGRQGMETQYF	TGTGCCAGCAGTTTAGGACGACAGGGGATGGAGACCCAGTACTTC
TRBV5-1	TRBJ2-7	TRBD1	CASSNGDRAEQYF	TGCGCCAGCAGCAACGGGGACAGGGCCGAGCAGTACTTC
TRBV7-2	TRBJ2-7	.	CASSLRQISNEQYF	TGTGCCAGCAGCTTACGACAGATTTCCAACGAGCAGTACTTC
TRBV7-2	TRBJ2-7	TRBD2	CASSPRGGSRSYEQYF	TGTGCCAGCAGCCCCCGGGGGGGCTCCCGTTCCTACGAGCAGTACTTC
TRBV6-1	TRBJ2-3	.	CASSANRADTQYF	TGTGCCAGCAGTGCCAACAGGGCCGATACGCAGTATTTT
TRBV18	TRBJ1-6	TRBD1	CASSPLGPGQGGSGSPLHF	TGTGCCAGCTCACCCCTGGGCCCGGGACAGGGGGGCTCTGGTTCACCCCTCCACTTT
TRBV5-6	TRBJ1-2	.	CASSFLPGDYGYTF	TGTGCCAGCAGCTTTCTTCCAGGGGACTATGGCTACACCTTC
TRBV9	TRBJ2-3	TRBD2	CASSVVEAGEADTQYF	TGTGCCAGCAGCGTAGTAGAAGCGGGGGAAGCAGATACGCAGTATTTT
TRBV18	TRBJ2-3	.	CASSPSRDSTDTQYF	TGTGCCAGCTCACCCAGCAGGGATTCCACAGATACGCAGTATTTT
TRBV4-1	TRBJ2-7	TRBD2	CATSGTSGGVGQYF	TGCGCCACCTCTGGGACTAGCGGGGGGGTCGGGCAGTACTTC
TRBV4-1	TRBJ2-7	TRBD1	CASSWAGQVSSYEQYF	TGCGCCAGCAGCTGGGCCGGACAGGTGAGCTCCTACGAGCAGTACTTC
TRBV7-6	TRBJ1-4	TRBD1	CASSGGQASNEKLFF	TGTGCCAGCAGCGGGGGACAGGCGTCTAATGAAAAACTGTTTTTT